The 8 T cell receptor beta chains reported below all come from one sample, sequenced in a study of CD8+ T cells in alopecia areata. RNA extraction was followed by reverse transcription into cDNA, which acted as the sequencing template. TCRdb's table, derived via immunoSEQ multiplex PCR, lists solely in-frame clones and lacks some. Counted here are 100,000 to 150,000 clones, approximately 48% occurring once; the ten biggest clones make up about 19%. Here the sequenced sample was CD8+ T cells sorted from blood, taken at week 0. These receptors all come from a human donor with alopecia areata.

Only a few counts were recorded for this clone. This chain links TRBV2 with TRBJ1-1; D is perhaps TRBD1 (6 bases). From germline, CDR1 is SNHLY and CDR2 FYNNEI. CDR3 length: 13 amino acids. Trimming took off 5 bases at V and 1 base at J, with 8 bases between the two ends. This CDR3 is CASSLTGNTEAFF. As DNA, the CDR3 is TGTGCCAGCAGTCTGACAGGGAACACTGAAGCTTTCTTT.

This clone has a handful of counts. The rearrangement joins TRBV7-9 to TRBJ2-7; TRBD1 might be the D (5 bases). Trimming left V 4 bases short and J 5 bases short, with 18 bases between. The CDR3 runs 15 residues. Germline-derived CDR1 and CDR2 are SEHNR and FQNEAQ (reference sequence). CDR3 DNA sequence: TGTGCCAGCAGCTCACAGGAAACTTGGTCCCACGAGCAGTACTTC. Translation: CASSSQETWSHEQYF.

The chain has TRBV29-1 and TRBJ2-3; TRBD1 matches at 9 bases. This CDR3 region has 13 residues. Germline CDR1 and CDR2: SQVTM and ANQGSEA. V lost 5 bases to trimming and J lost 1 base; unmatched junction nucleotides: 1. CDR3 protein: CSVWTGGTDTQYF. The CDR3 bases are TGCAGCGTTTGGACAGGGGGCACAGATACGCAGTATTTT.

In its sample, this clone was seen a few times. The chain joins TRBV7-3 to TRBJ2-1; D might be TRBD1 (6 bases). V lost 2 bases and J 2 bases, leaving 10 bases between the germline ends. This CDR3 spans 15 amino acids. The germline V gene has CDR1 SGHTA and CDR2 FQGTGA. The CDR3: CASSLLDSTYNEQFF. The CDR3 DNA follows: TGTGCCAGCAGCTTACTGGACAGTACCTACAATGAGCAGTTCTTC.

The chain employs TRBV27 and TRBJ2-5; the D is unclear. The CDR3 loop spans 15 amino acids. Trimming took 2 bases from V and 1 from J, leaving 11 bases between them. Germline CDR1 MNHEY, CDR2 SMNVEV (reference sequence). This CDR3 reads CASSLSPSGQETQYF. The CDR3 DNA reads TGTGCCAGCAGTTTAAGTCCTTCGGGCCAAGAGACCCAGTACTTC.

As DNA, the CDR3 is TGTGCCAGCAGTCAACAGGGGTACGAGCAGTACTTC. This codes for CASSQQGYEQYF. The V call is TRBV6-5, the J call TRBJ2-7, with TRBD1 identical over 7 bases. J lost 4 bases, V lost 5 bases, and 2 bases had no gene match. The germline V gene encodes CDR1 MNHEY and CDR2 SVGAGI. CDR3 length: 12 residues.

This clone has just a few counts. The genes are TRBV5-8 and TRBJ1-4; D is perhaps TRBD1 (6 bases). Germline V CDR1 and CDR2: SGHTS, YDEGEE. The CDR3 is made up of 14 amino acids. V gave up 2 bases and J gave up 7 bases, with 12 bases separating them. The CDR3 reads CASSFSSDSEKLFF. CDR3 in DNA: TGTGCCAGCAGCTTCTCCTCGGACAGTGAAAAACTGTTTTTT.

CDR3 amino acids: CASSQPGGADTQYF. CDR3 in DNA: TGCGCCAGCAGCCAGCCCGGGGGGGCAGATACGCAGTATTTT. The V and J genes are TRBV4-1 and TRBJ2-3; TRBD2 agrees at 8 bases. CDR1 MGHRA and CDR2 YSYEKL come from the germline V gene. V was pared by 3 bases and J by 4 bases, with 3 bases of the junction left unmatched. This CDR3 has 14 residues.